The rows below give T cell receptor beta chains drawn from one sample of a study of blood T cell repertoires in COVID-19. Profiling relied on immunoSEQ multiplex PCR, and the TCRdb table lists in-frame clones only, not all of them. The table has 200,000 to 250,000 clones, roughly 85% seen once. Sequencing was carried out using PBMCs or T cells enriched from blood (not recorded which). Receptor source: a man younger than 45 who had recovered from COVID-19. Both conserved end residues are part of each CDR3. Fields, in order: clone size, J gene, V gene, D gene, CDR3 protein, CDR3 DNA. D genes are given only for firm matches. A row's size may be missing; if present it is once, few, many or a size class.

clone size: -; J gene: TRBJ1-2; V gene: TRBV27; D gene: TRBD1; CDR3 protein: CASSSAPGTGDGYTF; CDR3 DNA: TGTGCCAGCAGTTCAGCCCCCGGGACAGGGGATGGCTACACCTTC
clone size: few; J gene: TRBJ2-7; V gene: TRBV30; D gene: -; CDR3 protein: CAWSGGHEQYF; CDR3 DNA: TGTGCCTGGAGTGGCGGCCACGAGCAGTACTTC
clone size: -; J gene: TRBJ2-1; V gene: TRBV6-4; D gene: TRBD2; CDR3 protein: CASSDSTSGRAEQFF; CDR3 DNA: TGTGCCAGCAGTGACTCTACTAGCGGGAGGGCCGAGCAGTTCTTC
clone size: -; J gene: TRBJ1-2; V gene: TRBV27; D gene: -; CDR3 protein: CASSLQGSGGYTF; CDR3 DNA: TGTGCCAGCAGTTTACAGGGCTCAGGAGGCTACACCTTC
clone size: -; J gene: TRBJ2-7; V gene: TRBV28; D gene: TRBD2; CDR3 protein: CASSLPPSGISSYEQYF; CDR3 DNA: TGTGCCAGCAGTCTACCTCCTAGCGGGATAAGCTCCTACGAGCAGTACTTC
clone size: few; J gene: TRBJ1-1; V gene: TRBV12-3/TRBV12-4; D gene: TRBD1; CDR3 protein: CASSSDRATEAFF; CDR3 DNA: TGTGCCAGCAGTTCTGACAGGGCCACTGAAGCTTTCTTT
clone size: -; J gene: TRBJ1-2; V gene: TRBV14; D gene: -; CDR3 protein: CASSPSTAIGYGYTF; CDR3 DNA: TGTGCCAGCAGCCCGTCAACCGCGATCGGCTATGGCTACACCTTC
clone size: -; J gene: TRBJ1-1; V gene: TRBV5-1; D gene: -; CDR3 protein: CASSPRQEWTEAFF; CDR3 DNA: TGCGCCAGCAGCCCCAGACAGGAATGGACTGAAGCTTTCTTT
clone size: -; J gene: TRBJ2-7; V gene: TRBV5-1; D gene: -; CDR3 protein: CASSSNTGEYEQYF; CDR3 DNA: TGCGCCAGCAGCTCGAACACAGGAGAGTACGAGCAGTACTTC
clone size: -; J gene: TRBJ2-7; V gene: TRBV6-5; D gene: -; CDR3 protein: CASSFGPYEQYF; CDR3 DNA: TGTGCCAGTTCATTTGGCCCCTACGAGCAGTACTTC
clone size: -; J gene: TRBJ1-3; V gene: TRBV29-1; D gene: -; CDR3 protein: CSASDQGSGNTIYF; CDR3 DNA: TGCAGCGCATCTGATCAGGGATCCGGAAACACCATATATTTT
clone size: -; J gene: TRBJ2-7; V gene: TRBV6-5; D gene: -; CDR3 protein: CASSYSNREAQYF; CDR3 DNA: TGTGCCAGCAGTTACTCGAACAGAGAAGCGCAGTACTTC
clone size: -; J gene: TRBJ1-5; V gene: TRBV19; D gene: TRBD1; CDR3 protein: CASTQRRTGAQNQPQHF; CDR3 DNA: TGTGCCAGTACCCAGAGGCGGACAGGGGCCCAGAATCAGCCCCAGCATTTT
clone size: -; J gene: TRBJ1-1; V gene: TRBV6-5; D gene: -; CDR3 protein: CASSFQGNTEAFF; CDR3 DNA: TGTGCCAGCAGTTTCCAGGGGAACACTGAAGCTTTCTTT
clone size: -; J gene: TRBJ1-1; V gene: TRBV19; D gene: -; CDR3 protein: CASTRGRNTEAFF; CDR3 DNA: TGTGCCAGTACGAGAGGTAGGAACACTGAAGCTTTCTTT
clone size: once; J gene: TRBJ1-5; V gene: TRBV3-1/TRBV3-2; D gene: -; CDR3 protein: CASSQDLVQLDLIQPQHF; CDR3 DNA: TGTGCCAGCAGCCAAGATCTTGTGCAGCTAGACTTAATTCAGCCCCAGCATTTT
clone size: -; J gene: TRBJ1-1; V gene: TRBV7-3; D gene: -; CDR3 protein: CASPPLSLLCRLRREGTEAFF; CDR3 DNA: TGTGCCAGCCCTCCTCTCTCTTTGTTGTGCCGGTTGCGCAGGGAGGGGACTGAAGCTTTCTTT
clone size: -; J gene: TRBJ2-2; V gene: TRBV6-5; D gene: -; CDR3 protein: CASSAGSTPTGELFF; CDR3 DNA: TGTGCCAGCAGCGCCGGGTCCACTCCAACCGGGGAGCTGTTTTTT
clone size: -; J gene: TRBJ1-2; V gene: TRBV9; D gene: -; CDR3 protein: CASSVGVGLEQGYTF; CDR3 DNA: TGTGCCAGCAGCGTAGGAGTGGGACTGGAGCAGGGCTACACCTTC
clone size: -; J gene: TRBJ2-1; V gene: TRBV3-1/TRBV3-2; D gene: -; CDR3 protein: CASSLDGTSSYNEQFF; CDR3 DNA: TGTGCCAGCAGCCTAGATGGCACAAGCTCCTACAATGAGCAGTTCTTC
clone size: -; J gene: TRBJ2-6; V gene: TRBV27; D gene: TRBD1; CDR3 protein: CASRDRGVSLLANVLTF; CDR3 DNA: TGTGCCAGCAGGGACAGGGGGGTTTCTCTTTTGGCCAACGTCCTGACTTTC
clone size: -; J gene: TRBJ1-1; V gene: TRBV3-1/TRBV3-2; D gene: -; CDR3 protein: CASSQIGGPEAFF; CDR3 DNA: TGTGCCAGCAGCCAGATAGGGGGACCTGAAGCTTTCTTT
clone size: -; J gene: TRBJ2-5; V gene: TRBV2; D gene: -; CDR3 protein: CASSPTSPSQETQYF; CDR3 DNA: TGTGCCAGCAGCCCGACTAGTCCCTCCCAAGAGACCCAGTACTTC
clone size: -; J gene: TRBJ2-3; V gene: TRBV4-2; D gene: -; CDR3 protein: CASSQAFQGDTQYF; CDR3 DNA: TGTGCCAGCAGCCAAGCTTTCCAGGGTGATACGCAGTATTTT
clone size: -; J gene: TRBJ2-3; V gene: TRBV4-1; D gene: -; CDR3 protein: CASSPRWQPDTQYF; CDR3 DNA: TGCGCCAGCAGCCCCCGTTGGCAACCAGATACGCAGTATTTT
clone size: -; J gene: TRBJ2-7; V gene: TRBV19; D gene: -; CDR3 protein: CASSTTSGAYEQYF; CDR3 DNA: TGTGCCAGTAGCACTACTAGTGGAGCCTACGAGCAGTACTTC
clone size: -; J gene: TRBJ1-4; V gene: TRBV19; D gene: TRBD1; CDR3 protein: CASSMGQSYNEKLFF; CDR3 DNA: TGTGCCAGTAGTATGGGACAGAGCTATAATGAAAAACTGTTTTTT
clone size: -; J gene: TRBJ1-1; V gene: TRBV10-3; D gene: -; CDR3 protein: CAISGQAYTEAFF; CDR3 DNA: TGTGCCATCAGCGGACAAGCCTACACTGAAGCTTTCTTT
clone size: -; J gene: TRBJ2-7; V gene: TRBV9; D gene: TRBD2; CDR3 protein: CASSVSPTTSGSGEQYF; CDR3 DNA: TGTGCCAGCAGCGTCAGCCCCACGACTAGCGGGAGTGGAGAGCAGTACTTC
clone size: -; J gene: TRBJ2-7; V gene: TRBV28; D gene: -; CDR3 protein: CASSPGQTYEQYF; CDR3 DNA: TGTGCCAGCAGTCCTGGACAGACCTACGAGCAGTACTTC
clone size: -; J gene: TRBJ1-3; V gene: TRBV5-1; D gene: -; CDR3 protein: CASSENHGNTIYF; CDR3 DNA: TGCGCCAGCAGCGAGAACCACGGAAACACCATATATTTT
clone size: once; J gene: TRBJ1-2; V gene: TRBV28; D gene: -; CDR3 protein: CASSSAGTVYTF; CDR3 DNA: TGTGCCAGCAGCTCCGCGGGGACCGTCTACACCTTC
clone size: many; J gene: TRBJ2-3; V gene: TRBV27; D gene: -; CDR3 protein: CASSLVGGVGDTQYF; CDR3 DNA: TGTGCCAGCAGTTTGGTTGGCGGGGTCGGAGATACGCAGTATTTT